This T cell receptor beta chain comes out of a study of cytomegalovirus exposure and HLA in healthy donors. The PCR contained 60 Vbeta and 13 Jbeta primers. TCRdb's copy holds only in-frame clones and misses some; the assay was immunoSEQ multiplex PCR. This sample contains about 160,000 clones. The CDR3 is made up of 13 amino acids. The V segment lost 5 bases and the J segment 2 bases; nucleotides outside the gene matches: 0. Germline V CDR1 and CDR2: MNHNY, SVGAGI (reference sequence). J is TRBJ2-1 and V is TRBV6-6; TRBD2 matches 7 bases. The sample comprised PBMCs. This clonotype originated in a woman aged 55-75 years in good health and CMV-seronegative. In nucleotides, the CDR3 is TGTGCCAGCAGTGGGGGGGCCTACAATGAGCAGTTCTTC. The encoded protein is CASSGGAYNEQFF.